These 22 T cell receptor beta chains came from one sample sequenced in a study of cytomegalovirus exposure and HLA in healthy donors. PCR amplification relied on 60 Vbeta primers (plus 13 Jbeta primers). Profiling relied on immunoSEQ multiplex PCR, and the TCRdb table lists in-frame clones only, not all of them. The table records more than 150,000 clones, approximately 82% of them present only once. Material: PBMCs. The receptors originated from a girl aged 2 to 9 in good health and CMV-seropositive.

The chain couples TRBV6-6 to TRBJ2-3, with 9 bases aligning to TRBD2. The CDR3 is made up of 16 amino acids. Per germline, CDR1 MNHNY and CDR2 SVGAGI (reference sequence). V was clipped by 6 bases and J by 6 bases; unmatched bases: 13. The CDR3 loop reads CASRIIAGVPPDTQYF. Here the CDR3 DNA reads TGTGCCAGCAGGATAATAGCGGGAGTTCCGCCGGATACGCAGTATTTT.

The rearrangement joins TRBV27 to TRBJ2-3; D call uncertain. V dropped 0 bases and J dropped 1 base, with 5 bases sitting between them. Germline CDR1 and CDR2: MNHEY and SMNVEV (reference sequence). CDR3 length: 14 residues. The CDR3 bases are TGTGCCAGCAGTTTATCCCTCGGCACAGATACGCAGTATTTT. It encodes CASSLSLGTDTQYF.

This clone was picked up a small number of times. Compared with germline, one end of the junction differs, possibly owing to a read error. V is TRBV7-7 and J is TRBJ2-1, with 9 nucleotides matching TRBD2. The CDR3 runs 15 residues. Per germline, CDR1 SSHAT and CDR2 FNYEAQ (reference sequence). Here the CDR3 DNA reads TGTGCTAGCAGCGTCGCTAGCGGGAACGTCTATGAGCAGTTCTTC. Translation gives CASSVASGNVYEQFF.

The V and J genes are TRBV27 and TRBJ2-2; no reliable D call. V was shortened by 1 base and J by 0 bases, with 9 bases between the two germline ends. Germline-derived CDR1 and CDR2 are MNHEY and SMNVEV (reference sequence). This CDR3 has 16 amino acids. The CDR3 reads CASSLFGHANTGELFF. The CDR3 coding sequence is TGTGCCAGCAGTTTATTTGGGCACGCGAACACCGGGGAGCTGTTTTTT.

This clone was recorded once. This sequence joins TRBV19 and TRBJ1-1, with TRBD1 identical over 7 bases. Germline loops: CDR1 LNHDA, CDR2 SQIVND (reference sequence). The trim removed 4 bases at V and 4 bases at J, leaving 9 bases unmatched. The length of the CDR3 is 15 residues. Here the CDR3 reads CASSSRGRLFTEAFF. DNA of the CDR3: TGTGCCAGTAGTAGTAGGGGGCGTCTGTTCACTGAAGCTTTCTTT.

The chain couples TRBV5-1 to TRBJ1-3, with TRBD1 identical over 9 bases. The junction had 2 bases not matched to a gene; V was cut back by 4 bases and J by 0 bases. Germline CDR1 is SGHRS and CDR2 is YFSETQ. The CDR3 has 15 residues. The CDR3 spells CASSMTGGSGNTIYF. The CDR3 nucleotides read TGCGCCAGCAGCATGACAGGGGGCTCTGGAAACACCATATATTTT.

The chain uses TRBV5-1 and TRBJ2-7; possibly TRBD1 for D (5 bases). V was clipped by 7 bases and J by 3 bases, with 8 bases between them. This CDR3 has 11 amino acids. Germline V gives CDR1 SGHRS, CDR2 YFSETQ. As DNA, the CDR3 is TGCGCCAGCCGAGACAGCTACGAGCAGTACTTC. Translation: CASRDSYEQYF.

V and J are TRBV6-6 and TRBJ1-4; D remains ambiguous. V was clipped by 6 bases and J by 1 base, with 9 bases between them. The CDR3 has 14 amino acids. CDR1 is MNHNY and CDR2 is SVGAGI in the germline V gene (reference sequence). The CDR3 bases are TGTGCCAGCAGGCGTCGAGGAACTAATGAAAAACTGTTTTTT. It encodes CASRRRGTNEKLFF.

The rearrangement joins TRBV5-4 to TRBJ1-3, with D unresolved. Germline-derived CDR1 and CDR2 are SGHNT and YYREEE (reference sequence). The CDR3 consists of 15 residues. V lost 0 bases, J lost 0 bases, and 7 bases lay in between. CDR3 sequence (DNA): TGTGCCAGCAGCTTGGGCGGCTCCTCTGGAAACACCATATATTTT. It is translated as CASSLGGSSGNTIYF.

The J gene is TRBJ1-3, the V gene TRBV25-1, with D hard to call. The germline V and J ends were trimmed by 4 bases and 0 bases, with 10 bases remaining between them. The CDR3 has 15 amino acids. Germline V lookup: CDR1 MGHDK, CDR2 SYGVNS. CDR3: CASSVGRLSGNTIYF. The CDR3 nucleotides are TGTGCCAGCAGTGTGGGCAGGCTCTCTGGAAACACCATATATTTT.

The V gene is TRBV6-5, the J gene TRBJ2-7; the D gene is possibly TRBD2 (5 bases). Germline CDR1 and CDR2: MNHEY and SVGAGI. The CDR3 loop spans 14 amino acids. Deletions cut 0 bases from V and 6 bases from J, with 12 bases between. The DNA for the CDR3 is TGTGCCAGCAGTTACTCAGATTTACGGGGCGAGCAGTACTTC. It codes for CASSYSDLRGEQYF.

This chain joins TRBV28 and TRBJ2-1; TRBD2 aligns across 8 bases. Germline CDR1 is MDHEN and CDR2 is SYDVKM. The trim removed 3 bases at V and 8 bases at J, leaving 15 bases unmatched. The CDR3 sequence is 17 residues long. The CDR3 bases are TGTGCCAGCAGTTTCTGGACTAGCAGTGAGGATTACGATGAGCAGTTCTTC. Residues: CASSFWTSSEDYDEQFF.

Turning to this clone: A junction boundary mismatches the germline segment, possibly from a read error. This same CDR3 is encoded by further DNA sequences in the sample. This CDR3 reads CATQQGGIVPPTNEKLFF. DNA for the CDR3: TGCGCCACGCAGCAGGGTGGGATAGTCCCCCCAACTAATGAAAAACTGTTTTTT. This sequence joins TRBV15 and TRBJ1-4; D is possibly TRBD1 (5 bases). Looked up from germline, CDR1 is LNHNV and CDR2 is YYDKDF (reference sequence). The CDR3 totals 18 residues.

The CDR3 sequence: CASSLVSSSYNEQFF. CDR3 nucleotides: TGTGCCAGCAGTTTAGTCTCCAGCTCCTACAATGAGCAGTTCTTC. The rearrangement joins TRBV28 to TRBJ2-1; D uncertain. Germline CDR1 is MDHEN and CDR2 is SYDVKM. Trimming shortened V by 2 bases and J by 0 bases, and 8 bases separated the two germline ends. The CDR3 loop spans 15 amino acids.

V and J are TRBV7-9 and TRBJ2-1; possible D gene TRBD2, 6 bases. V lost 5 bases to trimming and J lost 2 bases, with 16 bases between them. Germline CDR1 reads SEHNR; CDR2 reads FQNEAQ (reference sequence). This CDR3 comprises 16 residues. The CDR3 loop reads CASSHAGVAAYNEQFF. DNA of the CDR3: TGTGCCAGCAGCCACGCCGGGGTAGCGGCCTACAATGAGCAGTTCTTC.

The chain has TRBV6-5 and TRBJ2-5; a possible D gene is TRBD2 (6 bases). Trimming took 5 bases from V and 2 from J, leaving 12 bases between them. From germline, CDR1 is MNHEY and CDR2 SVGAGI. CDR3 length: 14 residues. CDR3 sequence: CASSVPGAQETQYF. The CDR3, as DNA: TGTGCCAGCAGTGTTCCGGGAGCACAAGAGACCCAGTACTTC.

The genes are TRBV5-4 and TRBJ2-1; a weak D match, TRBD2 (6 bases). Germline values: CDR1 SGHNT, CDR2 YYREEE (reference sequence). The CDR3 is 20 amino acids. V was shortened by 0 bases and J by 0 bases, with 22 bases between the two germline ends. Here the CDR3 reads CASSLDAGPLRIHSYNEQFF. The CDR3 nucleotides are TGTGCCAGCAGCTTGGACGCGGGACCACTCAGAATCCACTCCTACAATGAGCAGTTCTTC.

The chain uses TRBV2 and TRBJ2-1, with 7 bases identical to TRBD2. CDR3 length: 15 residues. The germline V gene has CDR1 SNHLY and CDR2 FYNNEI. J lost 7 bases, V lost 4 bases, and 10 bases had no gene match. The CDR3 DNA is TGTGCCAGCAGTGGAGGGCTAGCGGAGACAAATGAGCAGTTCTTC. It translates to CASSGGLAETNEQFF.

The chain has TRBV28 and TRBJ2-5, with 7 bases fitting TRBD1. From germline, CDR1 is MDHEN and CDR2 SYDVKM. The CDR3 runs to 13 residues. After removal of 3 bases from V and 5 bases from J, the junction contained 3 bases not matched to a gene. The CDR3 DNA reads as TGTGCCAGCAGTTTGAGGGGGCGTGAGACCCAGTACTTC. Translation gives CASSLRGRETQYF.

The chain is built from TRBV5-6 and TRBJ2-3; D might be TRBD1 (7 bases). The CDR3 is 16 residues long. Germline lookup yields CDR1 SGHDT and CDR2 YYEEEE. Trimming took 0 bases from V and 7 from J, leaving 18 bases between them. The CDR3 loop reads CASSLVEGARVNTQYF. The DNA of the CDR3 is TGTGCCAGCAGCTTGGTGGAGGGGGCGCGAGTGAATACGCAGTATTTT.

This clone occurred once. The CDR3: CATSRSGLAGYEQYF. Here the CDR3 DNA reads TGTGCCACCAGCAGATCGGGACTAGCGGGATACGAGCAGTACTTC. The rearrangement links TRBV15 to TRBJ2-7; TRBD2 matches at 13 bases. V trimming: 2 bases; J trimming: 4 bases; junction bases outside the gene matches: 2. Germline V gene data show CDR1 as LNHNV and CDR2 as YYDKDF (reference sequence). This CDR3 has 15 amino acids. Looking up the rest from reference TRBV15 and TRBJ2-7 gives the full variable domain: DAMVIQNPRYQVTQFGKPVTLSCSQTLNHNVMYWYQQKSSQAPKLLFHYYDKDFNNEADTPDNFQSRRPNTSFCFLDIRSPGLGDTAMYLCATSRSGLAGYEQYFGPGTRLTVT.

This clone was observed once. The CDR3 here is CASSPHSQTNTEAFF. CDR3 nucleotides: TGTGCCAGTAGTCCTCACAGCCAGACGAACACTGAAGCTTTCTTT. The chain couples TRBV19 to TRBJ1-1; D gene unclear. The germline CDR1 and CDR2 sequences are LNHDA and SQIVND (reference sequence). CDR3 size: 15 residues. Trimming shortened V by 5 bases and J by 1 base, and 14 bases separated the two germline ends. Full variable domain (remainder filled in from reference TRBV19 and TRBJ1-1): DGGITQSPKYLFRKEGQNVTLSCEQNLNHDAMYWYRQDPGQGLRLIYYSQIVNDFQKGDIAEGYSVSREKKESFPLTVTSAQKNPTAFYLCASSPHSQTNTEAFFGQGTRLTVV.